Listed here are 9 T cell receptor beta chains from one sample, sequenced in a study of human T cells and chemical hapten exposure. MiXCR, applied by TCRdb to the RACE reads, yields one record per CDR3 protein. The profile covers 80,000 to 100,000 distinct CDR3 sequences, with less than 14% appearing a single time and more than 3% taken by the ten largest. Stated time point: patch test 3, about 24 weeks after DPC sensitization. Treatment denoted: therapeutic diphenylcyclopropenone sensitization with weekly scalp DPC. The source material was whole blood, sampled in connection with sensitization to the hapten diphenylcyclopropenone (DPC). These receptors all stem from a woman between 50 and 59 years old with alopecia areata. Some clones in this sample may be carry-over from other donors' samples.

This clonotype was detected many times. V gene TRBV20-1 combines with J gene TRBJ2-4; the match to TRBD2 covers 11 bases. J gave up 3 bases and V 4 bases, and 14 bases lay outside the gene matches. Germline V CDR1 and CDR2: DFQATT, SNEGSKA (reference sequence). This CDR3 is built from 18 residues. CDR3 sequence reads: CSATPVVAGGPGKNIQYF. The CDR3 coding sequence is TGCAGTGCTACCCCAGTGGTAGCGGGAGGGCCGGGCAAAAACATTCAGTACTTC.

This sequence joins TRBV28 and TRBJ1-5; D is undetermined. Trimming removed 6 bases at V and 0 bases at J, with 12 bases between. CDR1 and CDR2 (germline): MDHEN, SYDVKM. The length of the CDR3 is 15 residues. CDR3 DNA: TGTGCCAGCAGGTATCCGGGAACTAGCAATCAGCCCCAGCATTTT. Translation gives CASRYPGTSNQPQHF.

CDR3: CASCSGPHNEQFF. In nucleotides, the CDR3 is TGTGCCAGCTGTAGCGGGCCGCACAATGAGCAGTTCTTC. V usage is TRBV18 and J usage is TRBJ2-1, with 7 bases identical to TRBD2. Germline-derived CDR1 and CDR2 are KGHSH and LQKENI. The CDR3 sequence is 13 residues long. V gave up 7 bases and J gave up 5 bases; unmatched junction bases: 5.

This clonotype occurred many times. The gene calls are TRBV29-1 and TRBJ1-2; 7 bases agree with TRBD1. This CDR3 region has 13 residues. The V gene end was trimmed by 6 bases and the J gene end by 1 base; junction bases not matched to a gene: 5. Germline V gene sequence: CDR1 SQVTM, CDR2 ANQGSEA. CDR3 in DNA: TGCAGCGTAGCGGACAGGCGTAACTATGGCTACACCTTC. It codes for CSVADRRNYGYTF.

This clonotype was seen many times. V and J are TRBV27 and TRBJ2-2; no clear D. Trimming removed 8 bases from V and 4 bases from J, with 11 bases in between. Germline CDR1 reads MNHEY; CDR2 reads SMNVEV (reference sequence). The CDR3 contains 13 residues. Here the CDR3 reads CASRVGGTGELFF. The CDR3 nucleotides read TGTGCCAGCCGGGTGGGTGGCACCGGGGAGCTGTTTTTT.

This clonotype turned up a few times. The chain couples TRBV6-2 or TRBV6-3 to TRBJ2-7; TRBD1 aligns across 10 bases. CDR1 is MNHEY and CDR2 is SVGEGT in the germline V gene. CDR3 length: 14 residues. Losses at the gene ends were 1 base for V and 3 bases for J; bases not matched to a gene: 0. The CDR3 region has the DNA TGTGCCAGCAGTTACTGGACAGGGGGCTACGAGCAGTACTTC. It translates to CASSYWTGGYEQYF.

The genes are TRBV29-1 and TRBJ2-5; maybe TRBD2 (7 bases). Germline-derived CDR1 and CDR2 are SQVTM and ANQGSEA. V lost 6 bases, J lost 4 bases, and 12 bases lay in between. The CDR3 is 12 residues long. The CDR3, as DNA: TGCAGCGTACCGCGGGGGCCAGAGACCCAGTACTTC. This translates into CSVPRGPETQYF.

A few counts support this clonotype. The J gene is TRBJ1-3, the V gene TRBV4-3, with unresolved D. This CDR3 spans 13 amino acids. Germline lookup yields CDR1 LGHNA and CDR2 YSLEER. Trimming pared 0 bases from V and 5 bases from J, leaving 5 bases between. CDR3 region: CASSQDRRNTIYF. In DNA form, the CDR3 reads TGCGCCAGCAGCCAAGATCGAAGAAACACCATATATTTT.

The genes are TRBV28 and TRBJ1-1; 11 bases are a match to TRBD1. The CDR3 runs to 15 residues. Germline-derived CDR1 and CDR2 are MDHEN and SYDVKM. Losses at the gene ends were 2 bases for V and 6 bases for J; bases not matched to a gene: 5. CDR3 residues: CASSLAGTGGAEAFF. The CDR3 DNA reads TGTGCCAGCAGTTTAGCCGGGACAGGGGGGGCTGAAGCTTTCTTT.